These 29 T cell receptor beta chains were all obtained from the same sample, sequenced in a study of T cells in Graves' hyperthyroidism and ophthalmopathy. It was RNA transcripts that yielded the amplified TCR beta CDR3 regions. RT-PCR in the first round (using the HTBI primer set) targeted the TCR CDR3. TCRdb ran MiXCR on the multiplex PCR reads and lists one entry per CDR3 protein. Here the sample spans about 200,000 distinct CDR3 sequences, less than 20% being singletons. Sequenced: blood. All receptors come from a woman aged 45-60 years with Graves' hyperthyroidism.

As DNA, the CDR3 is TGCAGTGCTAGAGTAGCGGGAGTAACAAATGAGCAGTTCTTC. This gives the protein CSARVAGVTNEQFF. The chain has TRBV20-1 and TRBJ2-1, with 9 bases identical to TRBD2. The CDR3 has 14 amino acids. Germline V gene sequence: CDR1 DFQATT, CDR2 SNEGSKA (reference sequence). V trimming: 1 base; J trimming: 7 bases; junction bases outside the gene matches: 5.

This clonotype was recorded at least ten times. The chain uses TRBV6-1 and TRBJ1-2; D is ambiguous. Trimming stripped 8 bases from V and 4 bases from J, with 11 bases between. In germline, CDR1 is MNHNS, CDR2 SASEGT. The CDR3 is made up of 12 amino acids. The CDR3 DNA follows: TGTGCCAGCTTTAGGACTCTCTATGGCTACACCTTC. Translating it yields CASFRTLYGYTF.

The chain joins TRBV10-1 to TRBJ2-2, with TRBD2 matching over 10 bases. Germline V CDR1 and CDR2: WNHNN, SYGVQD (reference sequence). The CDR3 is made up of 15 amino acids. After removal of 5 bases from V and 5 bases from J, the junction contained 5 bases not matched to a gene. CDR3 residues: CASSRTSGGTGELFF. The CDR3 nucleotides read TGCGCCAGCAGTCGGACTAGCGGAGGAACCGGGGAGCTGTTTTTT.

This clonotype was observed at least ten times. The genes are TRBV18 and TRBJ2-5; no firm D call. The length of the CDR3 is 11 residues. The V gene lost 3 bases and the J gene lost 6 bases, with 5 bases spanning the gap. Per the germline V gene, CDR1 is KGHSH and CDR2 is LQKENI. In nucleotides, the CDR3 is TGTGCCAGCTCACCGGAAAAGACCCAGTACTTC. Its protein product is CASSPEKTQYF.

J is TRBJ2-2 and V is TRBV6-5, with 7 bases fitting TRBD2. Trimming took 0 bases from V and 10 from J; bases not matched to a gene: 5. The CDR3 covers 14 residues. CDR1 and CDR2 (germline): MNHEY, SVGAGI. The CDR3 sequence is CASSYSGTNKELFF. The CDR3 nucleotides read TGTGCCAGCAGTTACTCGGGGACTAATAAGGAGCTGTTTTTT.

The rearrangement joins TRBV20-1 to TRBJ2-2; 8 bases agree with TRBD1. Trimming took 5 bases from V and 2 from J; bases not matched to a gene: 16. The CDR3 runs 18 residues. Germline CDR1 and CDR2: DFQATT and SNEGSKA (reference sequence). The CDR3 loop is CSAVPGAGGPLNTGELFF. The CDR3 DNA sequence: TGCAGTGCTGTGCCCGGGGCAGGGGGCCCCCTAAACACCGGGGAGCTGTTTTTT.

This clonotype was seen repeatedly, ten times or more. The chain links TRBV5-8 to TRBJ1-2, with D possibly being TRBD1 (6 bases). Trimming left V 0 bases short and J 4 bases short, with 7 bases between. CDR3 length equals 13 residues. Germline CDR1 and CDR2: SGHTS and YDEGEE. The CDR3 spells CASSLGQVYGYTF. The CDR3 coding sequence is TGTGCCAGCAGCTTGGGACAGGTCTATGGCTACACCTTC. Filled out from reference TRBV5-8 and TRBJ1-2, the complete variable domain reads EAGVTQSPTHLIKTRGQQATLRCSPISGHTSVYWYQQALGLGLQFLLWYDEGEERNRGNFPPRFSGRQFPNYSSELNVNALELEDSALYLCASSLGQVYGYTFGSGTRLTVV.

This clonotype has a count of ten or more. CDR3 nucleotide sequence: TGCAGTGCTAGTGAGGACAGGGAAATTTACGAGCAGTACTTC. It yields the protein CSASEDREIYEQYF. This chain uses TRBV20-1 with TRBJ2-7; 8 bases match TRBD1. CDR1 DFQATT and CDR2 SNEGSKA come from the germline V gene (reference sequence). CDR3 length: 14 amino acids. V gave up 3 bases and J gave up 4 bases; unmatched junction bases: 8.

This clonotype showed up just once. The V call is TRBV7-9, the J call TRBJ1-3, with TRBD1 matching 8 bases. Germline V gene lookup returns CDR1 SEHNR and CDR2 FQNEAQ (reference sequence). Losses at the gene ends were 5 bases for V and 0 bases for J; bases not matched to a gene: 15. The CDR3 loop spans 19 amino acids. The CDR3 DNA reads as TGTGCCAGCAGCGGACCGGGACAGGTTCCTGAGGGCTCTGGAAACACCATATATTTT. Protein: CASSGPGQVPEGSGNTIYF. Variable domain in full (rest from reference TRBV7-9 and TRBJ1-3): DTGVSQNPRHKITKRGQNVTFRCDPISEHNRLYWYRQTLGQGPEFLTYFQNEAQLEKSRLLSDRFSAERPKGSFSTLEIQRTEQGDSAMYLCASSGPGQVPEGSGNTIYFGEGSWLTVV.

J is TRBJ2-2 and V is TRBV7-6; 10 bases line up with TRBD2. V shed 0 bases, J shed 1 base, and the junction held 11 bases outside the gene matches. CDR1 is SGHVS and CDR2 is FNYEAQ in the germline V gene. The CDR3 sequence is 20 residues long. The CDR3 bases are TGTGCCAGCAGCTTAGCCCCGACTAGCGGGCTCATCCTGAACACCGGGGAGCTGTTTTTT. This sequence encodes CASSLAPTSGLILNTGELFF.

This clonotype was found a few times. The rearrangement links TRBV19 to TRBJ1-4; 11 bases are shared with TRBD1. This CDR3 region has 15 residues. Germline CDR1 and CDR2: LNHDA and SQIVND (reference sequence). The ends lost 4 bases at V and 11 bases at J; junction bases unmatched: 9. This CDR3 reads CASSKDRDRGEKLFF. CDR3 nucleotides: TGTGCCAGTAGTAAGGACCGGGACAGGGGGGAGAAACTGTTTTTT.

This clonotype was observed at least ten times. The chain couples TRBV7-3 to TRBJ2-1, with TRBD2 matching over 9 bases. CDR3 length equals 17 residues. V shed 1 base and J 9 bases; nucleotides not matched to a gene: 13. Germline CDR1 is SGHTA and CDR2 is FQGTGA. The CDR3 loop reads CASSLNPAGTSRTEQFF. The DNA of the CDR3 is TGTGCCAGCAGCTTAAATCCGGCCGGGACTAGCAGGACTGAGCAGTTCTTC.

This clonotype was counted many times. The chain combines TRBV24-1 with TRBJ2-3; D gene ambiguous. Trimming pared 0 bases from V and 5 bases from J, leaving 2 bases between. This CDR3 is 12 amino acids long. Germline CDR1 reads KGHDR; CDR2 reads SFDVKD. The CDR3 region has the DNA TGTGCCACCAGTGATTTGGGAGATACGCAGTATTTT. This gives the protein CATSDLGDTQYF.

This clonotype was seen only a few times. The V and J genes are TRBV7-2 and TRBJ2-7, with TRBD2 matching over 7 bases. The CDR3 totals 13 residues. V trimming: 8 bases; J trimming: 0 bases; junction bases outside the gene matches: 4. Germline V lookup: CDR1 SGHTA, CDR2 FQGNSA. For the CDR3, the DNA is TGTGCCAGCGGGTCTAGCGGCTCCTACGAGCAGTACTTC. It is translated as CASGSSGSYEQYF.

Comment on this clonotype: This may be a read error, as it is one base from a much larger clone. This chain connects TRBV27 to TRBJ1-4; weak D call: TRBD1 (6 bases). CDR1 is MNHEY, CDR2 SMNVEV, per germline (reference sequence). This CDR3 is 15 amino acids long. The DNA of the CDR3 is TGTGCCAGCAGTTTTGCCCCACAGGGAGGCGAAAACCTGTTTTTT. Protein product: CASSFAPQGGENLFF. The whole variable domain, remainder taken from reference TRBV27 and TRBJ1-4, is EAQVTQNPRYLITVTGKKLTVTCSQNMNHEYMSWYRQDPGLGLRQIYYSMNVEVTDKGDVPEGYKVSRKEKRNFPLILESPSPNQTSLYFCASSFAPQGGENLFFGSGTQLSVL.

V usage is TRBV4-2 and J usage is TRBJ1-3, with a possible D match to TRBD1 (5 bases). V dropped 6 bases and J dropped 4 bases, with 13 bases sitting between them. Germline V lookup: CDR1 LGHNA, CDR2 YNFKEQ. The CDR3 spans 14 residues. The CDR3 is CASRTTGDGNTIYF. As DNA, the CDR3 is TGTGCCAGCAGAACCACGGGGGACGGAAACACCATATATTTT.

This clonotype was observed a few times. The rearrangement links TRBV12-3 or TRBV12-4 to TRBJ2-1; 13 bases align to TRBD2. Trimming took 5 bases from V and 2 from J; bases not matched to a gene: 15. The CDR3 is made up of 20 amino acids. The CDR3: CASSGGIQTSGRSPYNEQFF. The CDR3 nucleotides are TGTGCCAGCAGTGGCGGGATCCAGACTAGCGGGAGGAGTCCCTACAATGAGCAGTTCTTC.

The chain joins TRBV6-9 to TRBJ2-2; tentatively, D is TRBD1 or TRBD2 (5 bases each). V lost 3 bases to trimming and J lost 5 bases, with 13 bases between them. CDR1 and CDR2 (germline): MNHGY, SVAAGI. The CDR3 has 15 residues. The CDR3 coding sequence is TGTGCCAGCAGTTACGAGGGGATGAGGACCGGGGAGCTGTTTTTT. It is translated as CASSYEGMRTGELFF.

This clonotype appeared many times. This chain links TRBV30 with TRBJ2-1; D uncertain. Trimming stripped 5 bases from V and 7 bases from J, with 15 bases between. Per the germline V gene, CDR1 is GTSNPN and CDR2 is SVGIG (reference sequence). This CDR3 has 13 amino acids. The chain's CDR3 is CAWQIFPRNEQFF. The DNA of the CDR3 is TGTGCCTGGCAAATCTTTCCGAGGAATGAGCAGTTCTTC.

This clonotype was counted at least ten times. V usage is TRBV6-1 and J usage is TRBJ2-1; no reliable D call. The CDR3 spans 17 residues. Trimming shortened V by 4 bases and J by 4 bases, and 20 bases separated the two germline ends. Germline values: CDR1 MNHNS, CDR2 SASEGT. The CDR3 region is CASSATNSDLGYNEQFF. The CDR3, as DNA: TGTGCCAGCAGTGCGACCAACTCCGACTTAGGATACAATGAGCAGTTCTTC.

This clonotype was observed at least ten times. CDR3 residues: CASSEVGNYGYTF. CDR3 DNA: TGTGCCAGCAGTGAAGTCGGGAACTATGGCTACACCTTC. V gene TRBV6-1 combines with J gene TRBJ1-2; unclear D gene. Germline CDR1 and CDR2: MNHNS and SASEGT. The CDR3 covers 13 residues. The germline V and J ends were trimmed by 1 base and 2 bases, with 5 bases remaining between them.

The table lists this clonotype with a few counts. CDR3 protein: CASSAPGTGGEKLFF. In nucleotides, the CDR3 is TGTGCCAGCAGTGCCCCCGGGACAGGGGGTGAAAAACTGTTTTTT. The V call is TRBV12-3 or TRBV12-4, the J call TRBJ1-4, with TRBD1 matching 11 bases. This CDR3 is 15 amino acids long. The ends lost 5 bases at V and 7 bases at J; junction bases unmatched: 6.

This clonotype was observed a few times. The gene calls are TRBV20-1 and TRBJ2-7; TRBD2 matches at 10 bases. The CDR3 runs 14 residues. CDR1 and CDR2 (germline): DFQATT, SNEGSKA (reference sequence). V gave up 3 bases and J gave up 6 bases; unmatched junction bases: 8. The CDR3 region is CSASLPSGRGEQYF. CDR3 nucleotides: TGCAGTGCTAGCTTACCTAGCGGGAGAGGCGAGCAGTACTTC.

This clonotype came up many times. The V call is TRBV6-1, the J call TRBJ1-1, with unresolved D. The length of the CDR3 is 12 residues. CDR1 and CDR2 from the germline V gene are MNHNS and SASEGT. V shed 6 bases and J shed 6 bases, with 11 bases lying between them. The CDR3 loop reads CASRQLGAEAFF. The CDR3 region has the DNA TGTGCCAGCAGGCAGCTCGGGGCTGAAGCTTTCTTT.

The chain carries TRBV11-2 and TRBJ2-1; either TRBD1 or TRBD2 may fit D (5 bases each). V was shortened by 0 bases and J by 16 bases, with 22 bases between the two germline ends. Germline V gives CDR1 SGHAT, CDR2 FQNNGV. CDR3 length: 15 amino acids. CDR3 DNA: TGTGCCAGCAGCTTAGATGATTCCGGGACCCAGAGCGATTTCTTC. Amino acids: CASSLDDSGTQSDFF.

There are a few counts of this clonotype. DNA of the CDR3: TGCGCCAGCAGCCAAGATAGGGGGCGCGATGGCTACACCTTC. Protein: CASSQDRGRDGYTF. The chain links TRBV4-1 to TRBJ1-2, with TRBD1 matching 7 bases. V lost 0 bases and J lost 6; bases outside the gene matches: 4. Germline lookup yields CDR1 MGHRA and CDR2 YSYEKL. This CDR3 spans 14 amino acids.

This clonotype has a count of ten or more. The chain carries TRBV20-1 and TRBJ1-2, with D uncertain. CDR1 is DFQATT, CDR2 SNEGSKA, per germline (reference sequence). V lost 3 bases, J lost 8 bases, and 16 bases lay in between. This CDR3 is built from 13 residues. The CDR3 protein is CSARLPGGSGYTF. As DNA, the CDR3 is TGCAGTGCTAGGCTCCCGGGAGGCTCGGGCTACACCTTC.

The table lists this clonotype with many counts. The J gene is TRBJ2-5, the V gene TRBV3-1; a possible D gene is TRBD2 (6 bases). V lost 0 bases and J lost 5, with 16 bases in between. Germline V lookup: CDR1 LGHDT, CDR2 YNNKEL (reference sequence). The CDR3 has 16 amino acids. The CDR3 sequence: CASSQDVTRGVETQYF. The CDR3 region has the DNA TGTGCCAGCAGCCAAGATGTGACGCGGGGTGTCGAGACCCAGTACTTC.

This clonotype was counted between two and nine times. The V call is TRBV29-1, the J call TRBJ1-4; D may be TRBD1 (5 bases). The length of the CDR3 is 17 residues. Germline V lookup: CDR1 SQVTM, CDR2 ANQGSEA. Trimming removed 4 bases from V and 0 bases from J, with 18 bases in between. CDR3 DNA: TGCAGCGTTGCGGGGGGGGGGACCTCTGCAACTAATGAAAAACTGTTTTTT. It yields the protein CSVAGGGTSATNEKLFF.